The rows below give T cell receptor beta chains drawn from one sample of a study of PD-1 blockade in classical Hodgkin lymphoma. Assay: immunoSEQ multiplex PCR; the TCRdb copy retains only in-frame clones and omits some. The sample yields around 9,500 clones, roughly 75% seen once. This material consisted of CD4+ T cells from blood, taken before the fourth cycle of nivolumab. Receptors were obtained from a human donor with classical Hodgkin lymphoma. Each CDR3 is given with its conserved first and last residue. A D gene is named only where the DNA matches it firmly. Size is omitted from some rows. Given values are once, few, many or a class for expanded clones.

TRBJ1-6,TRBV5-6,.,.,15,CASSLPGVGNSPLHF,TGTGCCAGCAGCTTACCAGGGGTTGGCAATTCACCCCTCCACTTT
TRBJ1-5,TRBV28,.,.,11,CASNGNQPQHF,TGTGCCAGCAACGGCAATCAGCCCCAGCATTTT
TRBJ1-1,TRBV4-1,TRBD1,.,16,CASSLEGTGGNTEAFF,TGCGCCAGCAGCCTTGAAGGAACAGGGGGGAACACTGAAGCTTTCTTT
TRBJ1-6,TRBV27,.,.,16,CASLSCLRGAQSPLHF,TGTGCCAGTCTCTCCTGTTTGAGGGGCGCACAGTCACCCCTCCACTTT
TRBJ1-1,TRBV28,.,.,13,CASSFATNTEAFF,TGTGCCAGCAGTTTCGCAACCAACACTGAAGCTTTCTTT
TRBJ1-1,TRBV28,.,.,14,CASSLWSENTEAFF,TGTGCCAGCAGTTTATGGTCAGAGAACACTGAAGCTTTCTTT
TRBJ2-1,TRBV28,TRBD2,.,17,CASSLGSGGALYNEQFF,TGTGCCAGCAGTTTGGGTAGCGGGGGGGCCCTCTACAATGAGCAGTTCTTC
TRBJ1-2,TRBV6-6,.,.,15,CASSSSIRDNYGYTF,TGTGCCAGCAGTTCCTCTATAAGGGACAACTATGGCTACACCTTC
TRBJ2-5,TRBV18,TRBD1,.,16,CASSGGQGAIKETQYF,TGTGCCAGCTCCGGCGGACAGGGGGCGATCAAGGAGACCCAGTACTTC
TRBJ2-2,TRBV19,TRBD2,once,15,CASSIAGGGTGELFF,TGTGCCAGTAGTATAGCGGGGGGAGGCACCGGGGAGCTGTTTTTT
TRBJ1-4,TRBV7-2,.,.,14,CASSATATNEKLFF,TGTGCCAGCAGCGCGACGGCAACTAATGAAAAACTGTTTTTT
TRBJ1-2,TRBV19,TRBD1,.,15,CASSIARTGMYGYTF,TGTGCCAGTAGTATAGCCCGGACAGGAATGTATGGCTACACCTTC
TRBJ2-1,TRBV7-2,TRBD2,.,17,CASSSAGASGAYNEQFF,TGTGCCAGCAGCTCGGCCGGGGCTAGCGGGGCCTACAATGAGCAGTTCTTC
TRBJ2-3,TRBV6-6,TRBD2,.,15,CASSYSAGGADTQYF,TGTGCCAGCAGTTACTCGGCGGGGGGGGCCGATACGCAGTATTTT
TRBJ2-1,TRBV30,.,.,13,CAWSVWIAREQFF,TGTGCCTGGAGTGTATGGATCGCCCGTGAGCAGTTCTTC